The 29 T cell receptor beta chains given below trace back to one sample, sequenced in a study of T cells in Graves' hyperthyroidism and ophthalmopathy. RNA transcripts were the template for amplifying TCR beta CDR3 regions. The HTBI set primed first-round TCR CDR3 RT-PCR. TCRdb itself ran the multiplex PCR reads through MiXCR, one entry per CDR3 protein. This table holds more than 500,000 distinct CDR3 sequences, 15% to 20% found once. Sequenced input: blood. These receptors came from a woman under 40 with Graves' ophthalmopathy.

This clonotype was seen more than once but under ten times. V gene TRBV6-2 or TRBV6-3 combines with J gene TRBJ1-1, with D unclear. Per germline, CDR1 MNHEY and CDR2 SVGEGT. This CDR3 has 11 amino acids. Trimming took 2 bases from V and 10 from J, leaving 8 bases between them. CDR3 sequence: CASSYTRRAFF. The CDR3, as DNA: TGTGCCAGCAGTTACACCCGGCGAGCTTTCTTT.

This clonotype was recorded at least ten times. This chain connects TRBV18 to TRBJ2-4; D is perhaps TRBD2 (5 bases). The CDR3 extends over 14 amino acids. The V end lost 2 bases, the J end lost 5 bases, and 10 bases lay between the germline ends. The germline V gene has CDR1 KGHSH and CDR2 LQKENI. The CDR3 DNA reads TGTGCCAGCTCACCAGCGGGTATAGAAAACATTCAGTACTTC. The encoded protein is CASSPAGIENIQYF.

The rearrangement joins TRBV30 to TRBJ2-7; 8 bases fit TRBD1. This CDR3 is 15 amino acids long. Germline assignment: CDR1 GTSNPN and CDR2 SVGIG (reference sequence). V lost 3 bases and J lost 1; bases outside the gene matches: 8. The CDR3 DNA follows: TGTGCCTGGAGCCTTGGGACAGGCGGTTCCTACGAGCAGTACTTC. Translated: CAWSLGTGGSYEQYF.

In this sample, this clonotype turned up many times. The V gene is TRBV3-1, the J gene TRBJ2-3; 12 bases are shared with TRBD2. Germline-derived CDR1 and CDR2 are LGHDT and YNNKEL (reference sequence). The CDR3 covers 16 residues. V trimming: 1 base; J trimming: 4 bases; junction bases outside the gene matches: 3. Here the CDR3 reads CASSQGLAGDADTQYF. The DNA for the CDR3 is TGTGCCAGCAGCCAAGGACTAGCGGGAGATGCAGATACGCAGTATTTT.

This clonotype has ten or more counts. This sequence joins TRBV20-1 and TRBJ2-3, with 9 positions matching TRBD2. The CDR3 is 16 residues long. The trim removed 7 bases at V and 1 base at J, leaving 12 bases unmatched. Looked up from germline, CDR1 is DFQATT and CDR2 is SNEGSKA (reference sequence). Here the CDR3 DNA reads TGCAGTGTAAGGATTAGCGGGAGTGCTGGCACAGATACGCAGTATTTT. Protein product: CSVRISGSAGTDTQYF.

This clonotype appeared many times. This chain connects TRBV7-7 to TRBJ2-5; tentative D call: TRBD1 (6 bases). V lost 3 bases to trimming and J lost 5 bases, with 10 bases between them. CDR3 length: 13 residues. Germline V CDR1 and CDR2: SSHAT, FNYEAQ (reference sequence). Here the CDR3 DNA reads TGTGCCAGCAGCTTGGGGGCAGGGGAGACCCAGTACTTC. Translation: CASSLGAGETQYF.

At least ten counts were recorded for this clonotype. The chain combines TRBV18 with TRBJ1-5; 11 bases align to TRBD1. CDR1 is KGHSH, CDR2 LQKENI, per germline. The CDR3 extends over 16 amino acids. Losses at the gene ends were 1 base for V and 6 bases for J; bases not matched to a gene: 5. The CDR3 is CASSPRAGQGGQPQHF. The CDR3 bases are TGTGCCAGCTCACCACGTGCGGGACAGGGGGGTCAGCCCCAGCATTTT.

This clonotype was picked up a small number of times. The chain employs TRBV11-3 and TRBJ2-2, with 9 nucleotides matching TRBD1. V was clipped by 5 bases and J by 4 bases; unmatched bases: 14. The germline V gene has CDR1 SGHNT and CDR2 YENEEA. This CDR3 is built from 18 residues. CDR3 nucleotide sequence: TGTGCCAGCAGCCTCGGGACAGGGTTACCCTCGGGCACCGGGGAGCTGTTTTTT. This encodes CASSLGTGLPSGTGELFF.

This clonotype came up many times. This chain links TRBV29-1 with TRBJ2-7; 8 nucleotides align to TRBD2. V gave up 7 bases and J gave up 0 bases; unmatched junction bases: 2. The CDR3 extends over 12 amino acids. Per germline, CDR1 SQVTM and CDR2 ANQGSEA. The CDR3 bases are TGCAGCGGCACTAGCGGCTCCTACGAGCAGTACTTC. As protein: CSGTSGSYEQYF.

Only one count was recorded for this clonotype. The chain recombines TRBV19 with TRBJ1-1, with D maybe TRBD1 (6 bases). This CDR3 has 14 amino acids. CDR1 is LNHDA and CDR2 is SQIVND in the germline V gene (reference sequence). V lost 5 bases and J lost 3, with 13 bases in between. DNA of the CDR3: TGTGCCAGTAGTGCAGGGACATGGGACACTGAAGCTTTCTTT. Amino acids: CASSAGTWDTEAFF.

V and J are TRBV27 and TRBJ2-5, with D perhaps matching TRBD1 (5 bases). This CDR3 comprises 15 residues. The germline CDR1 and CDR2 sequences are MNHEY and SMNVEV (reference sequence). The ends were cut back, 0 bases at V and 2 bases at J, with 10 bases in the middle. The DNA of the CDR3 is TGTGCCAGCAGTTTATCCAGGGTTGGGCAAGAGACCCAGTACTTC. Translating it yields CASSLSRVGQETQYF.

V gene TRBV24-1 combines with J gene TRBJ2-5, with 7 nucleotides matching TRBD2. Unmatched junction bases numbered 7, after V lost 3 bases and J lost 4 bases. The CDR3 covers 15 residues. Per the germline V gene, CDR1 is KGHDR and CDR2 is SFDVKD. The CDR3 DNA reads as TGTGCCACCAGTGATGGGGCGGGAGCAAGAGAGACCCAGTACTTC. Translated: CATSDGAGARETQYF.

This clonotype was found many times. V and J are TRBV28 and TRBJ2-2, with 11 bases lining up with TRBD2. There are 16 residues in the CDR3. CDR1 and CDR2 from the germline V gene are MDHEN and SYDVKM. Losses at the gene ends were 6 bases for V and 7 bases for J; bases not matched to a gene: 10. The CDR3 DNA follows: TGTGCCAGCAGCCGACTAGCGGGGCTGGAAGGCGGGGAGCTGTTTTTT. It yields the protein CASSRLAGLEGGELFF.

The V gene is TRBV6-5, the J gene TRBJ2-7, with a tentative D call TRBD2 (6 bases). This CDR3 is built from 13 residues. CDR1 and CDR2 from the germline V gene are MNHEY and SVGAGI. V was cut by 0 bases and J by 7 bases, with 10 bases left in between. CDR3 protein: CASSYSRAGEQYF. For the CDR3, the DNA is TGTGCCAGCAGTTACTCTAGGGCGGGAGAGCAGTACTTC.

This clonotype appeared many times. The chain carries TRBV6-1 and TRBJ2-7, with TRBD1 matching 7 bases. This CDR3 has 14 amino acids. CDR1 is MNHNS and CDR2 is SASEGT in the germline V gene. The ends lost 5 bases at V and 4 bases at J; junction bases unmatched: 8. The CDR3: CASSPGTEKYEQYF. The CDR3 DNA sequence: TGTGCCAGCAGTCCCGGGACAGAAAAATACGAGCAGTACTTC.

The chain recombines TRBV7-6 with TRBJ2-3; D is perhaps TRBD2 (6 bases). Trimming took 5 bases from V and 2 from J, leaving 8 bases between them. CDR1 and CDR2 (germline): SGHVS, FNYEAQ. The CDR3 spans 13 residues. Written as DNA, the CDR3 is TGTGCCAGCAGCCCGCGGGACACAGATACGCAGTATTTT. Amino acid sequence: CASSPRDTDTQYF.

This clonotype was detected ten times or more. The chain combines TRBV3-1 with TRBJ2-1, with D perhaps assigned TRBD1 or TRBD2 (5 bases each). The germline V gene has CDR1 LGHDT and CDR2 YNNKEL (reference sequence). V lost 7 bases and J lost 5, with 21 bases in between. The CDR3 is made up of 16 amino acids. The CDR3 is CASTRGQGIGDNEQFF. CDR3 nucleotides: TGTGCCAGCACCCGAGGGCAGGGCATAGGGGACAATGAGCAGTTCTTC.

In its sample, this clonotype was seen many times. The rearrangement uses TRBV30 and TRBJ1-2, with 7 bases matching TRBD1. Germline CDR1 and CDR2: GTSNPN and SVGIG (reference sequence). The CDR3 is 13 residues long. Germline trimming cut 8 bases from V and 0 bases from J; bases unmatched to any gene: 6. The CDR3 here is CAGAGQPNYGYTF. In nucleotides, the CDR3 is TGTGCCGGTGCGGGACAGCCTAACTATGGCTACACCTTC.

This clonotype was recorded at least ten times. V and J are TRBV6-1 and TRBJ2-3; 12 bases line up with TRBD2. V lost 4 bases and J lost 3; bases outside the gene matches: 11. This CDR3 spans 18 amino acids. Germline V gene lookup returns CDR1 MNHNS and CDR2 SASEGT. CDR3 bases: TGTGCCAGCAGTGCTTCTAGCGGGAGGGCGCTTTTGACAGATACGCAGTATTTT. Residues: CASSASSGRALLTDTQYF.

This clonotype was observed at least ten times. The CDR3 region is CASSFGLPYEQYF. CDR3 in DNA: TGTGCCAGCAGTTTCGGCCTACCCTACGAGCAGTACTTC. This chain connects TRBV28 to TRBJ2-7; D not resolved. This CDR3 spans 13 amino acids. The ends were cut back, 3 bases at V and 2 bases at J, with 8 bases in the middle. The V gene's germline CDR1 is MDHEN and CDR2 SYDVKM.

This clonotype was recorded at least ten times. The rearrangement joins TRBV7-8 to TRBJ2-3; 11 positions match TRBD2. Germline V CDR1 and CDR2: SGHVS, FQNEAQ. Unmatched junction bases numbered 10, after V lost 1 base and J lost 10 bases. The CDR3 loop spans 16 amino acids. The CDR3 protein is CASSLGSILAGEAQYF. The CDR3 DNA reads TGTGCCAGCAGCTTAGGTTCAATACTAGCGGGAGAGGCGCAGTATTTT.

There are a few counts of this clonotype. The chain recombines TRBV6-1 with TRBJ2-2, with D possibly matching TRBD1 (7 bases). The V gene lost 6 bases and the J gene lost 1 base, with 12 bases spanning the gap. The CDR3 runs 15 residues. Germline values: CDR1 MNHNS, CDR2 SASEGT. CDR3 nucleotides: TGTGCCAGCAGACGACAGGGACTGAACACCGGGGAGCTGTTTTTT. The encoded protein is CASRRQGLNTGELFF.

Concerning this clonotype: A single base separates this from a much larger clone, so it may be a read error. CDR3: CGPLRGTEAFF. The CDR3 DNA sequence: TGCGGCCCCCTAAGAGGCACTGAAGCTTTCTTT. The genes are TRBV29-1 and TRBJ1-1; D is unresolved. The CDR3 length is 11 residues. Germline V gene data show CDR1 as SQVTM and CDR2 as ANQGSEA.

This clonotype has a count of ten or more. The rearrangement links TRBV11-2 to TRBJ2-7, with D unresolved. The germline V gene has CDR1 SGHAT and CDR2 FQNNGV. V dropped 1 base and J dropped 2 bases, with 6 bases sitting between them. The CDR3 sequence is 13 residues long. CDR3 amino acids: CASSLGLTYEQYF. In DNA form, the CDR3 reads TGTGCCAGCAGCTTAGGGTTAACCTACGAGCAGTACTTC.

At least ten counts were recorded for this clonotype. The chain employs TRBV29-1 and TRBJ1-4; D remains ambiguous. Between the trimmed V and J ends, which lost 7 bases and 3 bases, there was a span of 12 bases. This CDR3 contains 13 residues. Germline CDR1 is SQVTM and CDR2 is ANQGSEA. The CDR3 DNA reads TGCAGCGCACAGATCGGAGCTAATGAAAAACTGTTTTTT. This translates into CSAQIGANEKLFF.

The rearrangement links TRBV6-1 to TRBJ2-1; TRBD2 aligns across 10 bases. Trimming cost V 7 bases and J 7 bases; bases outside gene matches: 10. The CDR3 length is 15 residues. CDR1 MNHNS and CDR2 SASEGT come from the germline V gene. In DNA, the CDR3 is TGTGCCAGCAAACGTTTAGCGGGAGGTAGGAATGAGCAGTTCTTC. Translation: CASKRLAGGRNEQFF.

The sample holds a few counts of this clonotype. The chain has TRBV24-1 and TRBJ2-3, with TRBD2 as a possible D gene (6 bases). CDR1 and CDR2 from the germline V gene are KGHDR and SFDVKD. The CDR3 totals 12 residues. The V gene lost 3 bases and the J gene lost 8 bases, with 8 bases spanning the gap. The CDR3 sequence is CATSDVAVTQYF. CDR3 nucleotide sequence: TGTGCCACCAGTGATGTAGCGGTTACGCAGTATTTT.

This clonotype has at least ten counts. The chain uses TRBV7-3 and TRBJ2-1, with 7 bases fitting TRBD2. Germline CDR1 reads SGHTA; CDR2 reads FQGTGA. The CDR3 runs to 16 residues. Unmatched junction bases numbered 8, after V lost 1 base and J lost 5 bases. CDR3 loop: CASSLKGGSQNNEQFF. The CDR3 nucleotides are TGTGCCAGCAGCTTAAAGGGCGGGAGTCAGAACAATGAGCAGTTCTTC.

The chain joins TRBV10-3 to TRBJ1-1, with D unresolved. Trimming left V 4 bases short and J 3 bases short, with 3 bases between. Germline V gene data show CDR1 as ENHRY and CDR2 as SYGVKD. The CDR3 totals 11 residues. CDR3 loop: CAISGDTEAFF. CDR3 nucleotide sequence: TGTGCCATCAGTGGGGACACTGAAGCTTTCTTT.